The following is a T cell receptor beta chain sequence with its context. Its specificity is unknown. This entry is derived from a study of tumor and adjacent non-tumor tissue in lung cancer. Background on the study: The cohort had around eleven adenocarcinoma, a couple of squamous cell and 1 small cell patients. On average, productive TCRbeta reads reached about 4.4 million per sample.

Broader study findings: Significantly higher TCR diversity was found in tumor than normal lung.

The template was RNA from unsorted bulk tissue. Donors were chemotherapy-naive, newly diagnosed lung cancer surgical patients in China, August–late 2014. The library came from three nested PCR rounds adapted from ARM-PCR protocols. Each CDR3 protein gets one entry after TCRdb re-called the multiplex PCR reads with MiXCR. The sample has over 110,000 distinct CDR3 sequences, about 71% seen once. Input material: lung tumor tissue. This clonotype was sampled from a man between 60 and 75 years old with small cell lung cancer.

The CDR3 nucleotides are TGTGCCAGCAGCTTCACAAGTGAGCAGTTCTTC. The encoded protein is CASSFTSEQFF. This chain joins TRBV11-2 and TRBJ2-1; D is undetermined. The CDR3 is 11 residues long. CDR1 is SGHAT, CDR2 FQNNGV, per germline. Trimming pared 3 bases from V and 9 bases from J, leaving 6 bases between.